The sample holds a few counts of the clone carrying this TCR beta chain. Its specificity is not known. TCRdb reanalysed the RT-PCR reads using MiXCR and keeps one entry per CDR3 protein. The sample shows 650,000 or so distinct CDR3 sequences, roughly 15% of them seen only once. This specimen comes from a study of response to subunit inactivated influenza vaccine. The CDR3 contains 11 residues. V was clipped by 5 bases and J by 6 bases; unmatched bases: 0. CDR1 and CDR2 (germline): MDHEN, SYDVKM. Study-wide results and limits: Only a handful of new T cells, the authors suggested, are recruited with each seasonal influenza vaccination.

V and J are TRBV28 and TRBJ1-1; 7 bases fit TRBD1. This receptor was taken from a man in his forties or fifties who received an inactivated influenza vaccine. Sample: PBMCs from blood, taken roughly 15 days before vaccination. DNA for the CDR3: TGTGCCAGCAGTACAGGGGCTGAAGCTTTCTTT. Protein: CASSTGAEAFF.